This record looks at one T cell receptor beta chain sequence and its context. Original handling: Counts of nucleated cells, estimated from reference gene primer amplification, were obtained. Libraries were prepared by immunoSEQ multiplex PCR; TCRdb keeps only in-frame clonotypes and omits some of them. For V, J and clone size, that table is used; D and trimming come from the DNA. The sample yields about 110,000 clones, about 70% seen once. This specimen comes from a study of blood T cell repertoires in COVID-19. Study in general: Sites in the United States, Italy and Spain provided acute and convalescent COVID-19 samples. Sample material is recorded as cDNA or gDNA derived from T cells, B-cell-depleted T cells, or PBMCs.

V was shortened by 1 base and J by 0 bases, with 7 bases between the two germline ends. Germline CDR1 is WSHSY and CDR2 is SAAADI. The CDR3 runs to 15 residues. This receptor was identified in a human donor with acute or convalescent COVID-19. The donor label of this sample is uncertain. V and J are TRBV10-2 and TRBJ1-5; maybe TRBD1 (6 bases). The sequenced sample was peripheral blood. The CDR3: CASSELQGSNQPQHF. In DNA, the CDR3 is TGCGCCAGCAGTGAGTTACAGGGTAGCAATCAGCCCCAGCATTTT.